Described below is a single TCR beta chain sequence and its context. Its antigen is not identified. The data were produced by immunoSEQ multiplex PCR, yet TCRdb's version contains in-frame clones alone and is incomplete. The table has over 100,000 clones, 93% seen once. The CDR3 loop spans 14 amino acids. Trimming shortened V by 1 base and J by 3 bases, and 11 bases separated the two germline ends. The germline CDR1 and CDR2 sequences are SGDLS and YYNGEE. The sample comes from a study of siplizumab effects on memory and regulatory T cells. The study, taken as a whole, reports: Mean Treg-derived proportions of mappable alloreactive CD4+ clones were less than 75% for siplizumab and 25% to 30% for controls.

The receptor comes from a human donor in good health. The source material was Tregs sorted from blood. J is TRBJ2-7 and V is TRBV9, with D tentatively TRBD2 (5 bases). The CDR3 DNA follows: TGTGCCAGCAGCGTAAGTCCGGGGAGCTACGAGCAGTACTTC. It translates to CASSVSPGSYEQYF.